The 31 T cell receptor beta chains in this list originate from one sample, sequenced in a study of CD8 T cells in ankylosing spondylitis. The study's findings and limits: Blood from ankylosing spondylitis patients appeared to carry a characteristic roughly 8-variant TCR beta motif.

The antigens of these receptors remain unknown. From the 5' RACE reads, TCRdb called clonotypes with MiXCR, one entry per CDR3 protein. Here the sample spans a few hundred thousand distinct CDR3 sequences, about an eighth being singletons. Sequencing was performed on blood, either unsorted or a sorted T cell fraction (not recorded which). The source is a male donor with ankylosing spondylitis.

The chain joins TRBV9 to TRBJ2-1; TRBD2 aligns across 7 bases. V gave up 4 bases and J gave up 7 bases; unmatched junction bases: 11. CDR1 is SGDLS, CDR2 YYNGEE, per germline. The CDR3 covers 15 residues. The CDR3: CASSFRRGDYNEQFF. DNA of the CDR3: TGTGCCAGCAGCTTCCGTCGGGGGGACTATAATGAGCAGTTCTTC.

This clonotype was counted ten times or more. This chain joins TRBV12-3 or TRBV12-4 and TRBJ2-5, with TRBD2 matching 8 bases. This CDR3 contains 14 residues. J lost 3 bases, V lost 4 bases, and 4 bases had no gene match. CDR3 in DNA: TGTGCCAGCAGTTCCTTAGCGGGAAAAGAGACCCAGTACTTC. Its translation is CASSSLAGKETQYF.

Relative to its sample, this clonotype is medium-sized (0.01 to 0.1%). This chain uses TRBV29-1 with TRBJ2-1, with a possible D match to TRBD1 (5 bases). This CDR3 comprises 13 residues. The germline V gene has CDR1 SQVTM and CDR2 ANQGSEA. The V and J ends lost 4 bases and 3 bases respectively, with 10 bases between them. The CDR3 spells CSVGRANYNEQFF. As DNA, the CDR3 is TGCAGCGTTGGCAGGGCTAACTACAATGAGCAGTTCTTC.

This clonotype was detected ten times or more. The rearrangement joins TRBV24-1 to TRBJ2-1, with a possible D match to TRBD2 (6 bases). From germline, CDR1 is KGHDR and CDR2 SFDVKD. V gave up 5 bases and J gave up 10 bases, with 14 bases separating them. The CDR3 has 13 residues. The chain's CDR3 is CATSGAGRYEQFF. For the CDR3, the DNA is TGTGCCACCAGTGGGGCAGGGAGGTACGAGCAGTTCTTC.

This clonotype was counted many times. This chain connects TRBV12-3 or TRBV12-4 to TRBJ1-5; 9 nucleotides match TRBD1. Losses at the gene ends were 5 bases for V and 5 bases for J; bases not matched to a gene: 4. There are 14 residues in the CDR3. Here the CDR3 DNA reads TGTGCCAGCAGTCCGGGACAGGGACATCAGCCCCAGCATTTT. Translated, it gives CASSPGQGHQPQHF.

This clonotype was counted ten times or more. The CDR3 DNA sequence: TGCAGCGTTGTAATCAGCGGGGGGTTCTATGAGCAGTTCTTC. This codes for CSVVISGGFYEQFF. The chain couples TRBV29-1 to TRBJ2-1; 9 nucleotides align to TRBD2. Germline CDR1 is SQVTM and CDR2 is ANQGSEA. The trim removed 4 bases at V and 8 bases at J, leaving 9 bases unmatched. The CDR3 is 14 amino acids.

In DNA, the CDR3 is TGTGCCACCAGCAAAGGACTAGCGGGAAGCCACTACTCCTACGAGCAGTACGTC. Amino acid sequence: CATSKGLAGSHYSYEQYV. This sequence joins TRBV15 and TRBJ2-7; TRBD2 matches 12 bases. The CDR3 spans 18 residues. The germline gives CDR1 LNHNV, CDR2 YYDKDF (reference sequence). The junction had 10 bases not matched to a gene; V was cut back by 4 bases and J by 0 bases.

This clonotype was counted at least ten times. V is TRBV12-3 or TRBV12-4 and J is TRBJ2-5; D is perhaps TRBD1 or TRBD2 (5 bases each). V lost 7 bases to trimming and J lost 2 bases, with 14 bases between them. There are 14 residues in the CDR3. For the CDR3, the DNA is TGTGCCAGCACCGCCTCAGAGGGGCAAGAGACCCAGTACTTC. This translates into CASTASEGQETQYF.

This clonotype appeared a few times. The V and J genes are TRBV5-1 and TRBJ1-6, with TRBD1 matching over 7 bases. The V gene end was trimmed by 4 bases and the J gene end by 10 bases; junction bases not matched to a gene: 8. This CDR3 comprises 14 residues. Germline V gene lookup returns CDR1 SGHRS and CDR2 YFSETQ. CDR3 loop: CASSPGQAMSPLHF. Here the CDR3 DNA reads TGCGCCAGCAGCCCAGGACAGGCCATGTCACCCCTCCACTTT.

This clonotype has a handful of counts. This chain links TRBV9 with TRBJ2-2; 10 nucleotides align to TRBD1. This CDR3 contains 15 residues. Germline V lookup: CDR1 SGDLS, CDR2 YYNGEE. The ends lost 3 bases at V and 4 bases at J; junction bases unmatched: 3. The CDR3 DNA follows: TGTGCCAGCAGCGCCCGGGACAGGGGCACCGGGGAGCTGTTTTTT. Translated: CASSARDRGTGELFF.

This clonotype appeared many times. The chain joins TRBV7-9 to TRBJ1-1; 9 positions agree with TRBD1. With 0 bases clipped from V and 9 bases from J, the junction kept 5 bases outside the gene matches. The CDR3 consists of 14 residues. Germline V CDR1 and CDR2: SEHNR, FQNEAQ (reference sequence). The CDR3, as DNA: TGTGCCAGCAGCTTAGCTAAACAGGGGGCGCAAGCTTTCTTT. This encodes CASSLAKQGAQAFF.

This clonotype has just a few counts. The rearrangement joins TRBV4-1 to TRBJ2-2, with D uncertain. V was cut by 1 base and J by 1 base, with 7 bases left in between. Per the germline V gene, CDR1 is MGHRA and CDR2 is YSYEKL. The CDR3 runs to 15 residues. The CDR3 sequence is CASSQGAENTGELFF. CDR3 nucleotide sequence: TGCGCCAGCAGCCAAGGAGCAGAGAACACCGGGGAGCTGTTTTTT.

This clonotype was recorded many times. V is TRBV12-3 or TRBV12-4 and J is TRBJ2-2; TRBD1 or TRBD2 may be the D gene (6 bases each). The CDR3 consists of 15 residues. V was cut by 6 bases and J by 4 bases, with 15 bases left in between. The CDR3 spells CASSPPWGATGELFF. For the CDR3, the DNA is TGTGCCAGCAGCCCCCCTTGGGGGGCCACCGGGGAGCTGTTTTTT.

The chain joins TRBV20-1 to TRBJ2-3; TRBD2 matches 7 bases. Trimming took 5 bases from V and 6 from J; bases not matched to a gene: 14. CDR1 DFQATT and CDR2 SNEGSKA come from the germline V gene (reference sequence). There are 15 residues in the CDR3. CDR3 sequence reads: CSAPGPRLAADTQYF. In DNA form, the CDR3 reads TGCAGTGCTCCAGGCCCGCGACTAGCAGCTGATACGCAGTATTTT.

The DNA for the CDR3 is TGTGCCAGCAGTTACGCCCGGGCCAGCGGGAGAAAGACCCAGTACTTC. Translated, it gives CASSYARASGRKTQYF. The chain links TRBV6-5 to TRBJ2-5; 8 bases map to TRBD2. J was trimmed by 6 bases and V by 2 bases; bases with no gene match: 11. Germline CDR1 reads MNHEY; CDR2 reads SVGAGI. This CDR3 is 16 amino acids long.

The rearrangement uses TRBV7-8 and TRBJ2-7, with D possibly matching TRBD2 (5 bases). The germline V and J ends were trimmed by 1 base and 0 bases, with 7 bases remaining between them. The length of the CDR3 is 14 residues. CDR1 SGHVS and CDR2 FQNEAQ come from the germline V gene. CDR3 amino acids: CASSLGSASYEQYV. The CDR3 DNA reads TGTGCCAGCAGCTTAGGTAGCGCCTCCTACGAGCAGTACGTC.

This clonotype was detected only a few times. J is TRBJ2-2 and V is TRBV20-1; 7 bases match TRBD2. V dropped 6 bases and J dropped 0; count of bases not matched to a gene: 10. Germline V lookup: CDR1 DFQATT, CDR2 SNEGSKA (reference sequence). The length of the CDR3 is 16 residues. The CDR3 here is CSADPASGTNTGELFF. The DNA of the CDR3 is TGCAGTGCCGACCCCGCAAGCGGGACGAACACCGGGGAGCTGTTTTTT.

This clonotype has just a few counts. The rearrangement links TRBV7-9 to TRBJ1-2; the D is unclear. Germline V CDR1 and CDR2: SEHNR, FQNEAQ (reference sequence). V was clipped by 3 bases and J by 4 bases, with 12 bases between them. There are 14 residues in the CDR3. Here the CDR3 DNA reads TGTGCCAGCAGCTTGTATATAGAGTCCTATGGCTACACCTTC. This translates into CASSLYIESYGYTF.

There are a few counts of this clonotype. This sequence joins TRBV5-1 and TRBJ1-2, with TRBD1 matching over 7 bases. CDR1 is SGHRS and CDR2 is YFSETQ in the germline V gene. This CDR3 region has 15 residues. The V gene end was trimmed by 1 base and the J gene end by 3 bases; junction bases not matched to a gene: 6. For the CDR3, the DNA is TGCGCCAGCAGCTTGTCCACAGGGGAAGACTATGGCTACACCTTC. Its protein is CASSLSTGEDYGYTF. Supplemented by reference TRBV5-1 and TRBJ1-2, the full variable domain reads KAGVTQTPRYLIKTRGQQVTLSCSPISGHRSVSWYQQTPGQGLQFLFEYFSETQRNKGNFPGRFSGRQFSNSRSEMNVSTLELGDSALYLCASSLSTGEDYGYTFGSGTRLTVV.

The chain joins TRBV20-1 to TRBJ2-1; TRBD2 aligns across 12 bases. The CDR3 runs 18 residues. Trimming cost V 6 bases and J 7 bases; bases outside gene matches: 19. Germline CDR1 and CDR2: DFQATT and SNEGSKA (reference sequence). Here the CDR3 DNA reads TGCAGTGCAAAGGTGGCTAGCGGGAGGGCTTCAGCCTGGAATGAGCAGTTCTTC. Its translation: CSAKVASGRASAWNEQFF.

This clonotype was counted a few times. The rearrangement links TRBV10-3 to TRBJ2-7; D is unclear. V lost 7 bases and J lost 3, with 13 bases in between. This CDR3 contains 13 residues. Germline V CDR1 and CDR2: ENHRY, SYGVKD. The CDR3 bases are TGTGCCATCAATCAGGACCTATTCTACGAGCAGTACTTC. It codes for CAINQDLFYEQYF.

This clonotype was counted many times. The chain has TRBV5-1 and TRBJ2-2; TRBD2 is a possible D gene (5 bases). V lost 0 bases, J lost 0 bases, and 9 bases lay in between. Germline V gene sequence: CDR1 SGHRS, CDR2 YFSETQ. The CDR3 has 16 amino acids. The CDR3 coding sequence is TGCGCCAGCAGCTTGGCTAGCCTCGCGAACACCGGGGAGCTGTTTTTT. Amino acids: CASSLASLANTGELFF.

This clonotype was seen a handful of times. The gene calls are TRBV3-1 and TRBJ2-1; 7 nucleotides line up with TRBD1. Trimming removed 1 base from V and 7 bases from J; junction bases left unmatched: 13. The germline CDR1 and CDR2 sequences are LGHDT and YNNKEL (reference sequence). This CDR3 is built from 17 residues. CDR3 loop: CASSQGSPQGVGNEQFF. The CDR3 DNA sequence: TGTGCCAGCAGCCAAGGCTCACCTCAGGGGGTGGGGAATGAGCAGTTCTTC.

The chain links TRBV6-1 to TRBJ2-1; D may be TRBD1 (5 bases). This CDR3 comprises 13 residues. The germline V gene encodes CDR1 MNHNS and CDR2 SASEGT. V was trimmed by 7 bases and J by 9 bases, leaving 16 bases between them. CDR3 region: CASKAGPSGEQFF. In DNA, the CDR3 is TGTGCCAGCAAAGCAGGGCCCTCGGGTGAGCAGTTCTTC.

The V and J genes are TRBV6-4 and TRBJ1-6, with no clear D. V was pared by 5 bases and J by 8 bases, with 10 bases between. This CDR3 is built from 13 residues. Germline V gives CDR1 MRHNA, CDR2 SNTAGT. As DNA, the CDR3 is TGTGCCAGCAGTTATACTCGGGATTCACCCCTCCACTTT. Translating gives CASSYTRDSPLHF.

This clonotype was recorded many times. The chain couples TRBV12-3 or TRBV12-4 to TRBJ1-5; D is undetermined. Trimming shortened V by 6 bases and J by 0 bases, and 9 bases separated the two germline ends. This CDR3 spans 14 amino acids. CDR3 sequence reads: CASSLAASNQPQHF. CDR3 in DNA: TGTGCCAGCAGCTTGGCGGCTAGCAATCAGCCCCAGCATTTT.

The chain recombines TRBV28 with TRBJ2-1, with 11 bases aligning to TRBD2. Unmatched junction bases numbered 7, after V lost 4 bases and J lost 8 bases. Per the germline V gene, CDR1 is MDHEN and CDR2 is SYDVKM. This CDR3 comprises 15 residues. The CDR3 sequence: CASSSLAGGKDEQFF. The CDR3 nucleotides read TGTGCCAGCAGTTCCCTAGCGGGAGGAAAAGATGAGCAGTTCTTC.

The V call is TRBV9, the J call TRBJ2-1; 7 positions agree with TRBD2. The CDR3 consists of 16 residues. The J segment lost 7 bases and the V segment lost 3 bases, leaving 13 bases of the junction unmatched. In germline, CDR1 is SGDLS, CDR2 YYNGEE. This CDR3 reads CASSAPSGGVGNEQFF. DNA of the CDR3: TGTGCCAGCAGCGCCCCATCGGGAGGAGTAGGGAATGAGCAGTTCTTC.

The rearrangement uses TRBV2 and TRBJ1-1; D gene uncertain. Germline V gene data show CDR1 as SNHLY and CDR2 as FYNNEI. The CDR3 covers 12 residues. V dropped 8 bases and J dropped 6 bases, with 13 bases sitting between them. CDR3 nucleotide sequence: TGTGCCAGCGACGACCGGCGGTCTGAAGCTTTCTTT. Its translation is CASDDRRSEAFF. The full variable domain, rest sourced from reference TRBV2 and TRBJ1-1, is EPEVTQTPSHQVTQMGQEVILRCVPISNHLYFYWYRQILGQKVEFLVSFYNNEISEKSEIFDDQFSVERPDGSNFTLKIRSTKLEDSAMYFCASDDRRSEAFFGQGTRLTVV.

This clonotype was observed a handful of times. V and J are TRBV4-2 and TRBJ2-3; 14 positions match TRBD2. CDR1 is LGHNA and CDR2 is YNFKEQ in the germline V gene. The CDR3 is made up of 17 amino acids. Germline trimming cut 2 bases from V and 3 bases from J; bases unmatched to any gene: 4. The CDR3 is CASSQPRTSGGTDTQYF. Here the CDR3 DNA reads TGTGCCAGCAGCCAACCTAGGACTAGCGGGGGGACAGATACGCAGTATTTT.

The chain uses TRBV7-2 and TRBJ2-1; D is perhaps TRBD1 (6 bases). CDR1 SGHTA and CDR2 FQGNSA come from the germline V gene. The V gene lost 0 bases and the J gene lost 0 bases, with 12 bases spanning the gap. This CDR3 has 17 residues. CDR3 nucleotides: TGTGCCAGCAGCTTAGCCCCAGGGGTCAGCTCCTACAATGAGCAGTTCTTC. Translation: CASSLAPGVSSYNEQFF.